The subject of this entry is one T cell receptor beta chain. Its antigen is not known. V was pared by 5 bases and J by 6 bases, with 19 bases between. This CDR3 contains 15 residues. CDR1 MNHEY and CDR2 SVGAGI come from the germline V gene. Some clones are missing from TCRdb's copy, which holds only in-frame ones; the method was immunoSEQ multiplex PCR. The sample includes around 53,000 clones, around four fifths seen only once; the top ten take roughly 3%. The entry originates in a study of OX40 agonist ivuxolimab in advanced cancers. On the study more broadly: Subjects had a mean age of 60 years, with a range of about 23 to 79; around 80% were male.

The study's findings and limits: Expanded clones tended on average to be more numerous among CD8+ T cells than CD4+. Those patients achieving a partial response at 0.1-3.0 mg/kg showed among the lowest clonal expansion. It was not determined which antigens were specifically recognized by the peripheral T cells that had undergone clonal expansion.

The sequencing used CD4+ or CD8+ T cells sorted from blood, collected in a trial of the OX40 agonist ivuxolimab. This TCR came from an adult with an advanced solid tumor such as melanoma, head and neck, liver or kidney cancer. The chain employs TRBV6-5 and TRBJ1-1, with D possibly being TRBD1 (6 bases). The DNA for the CDR3 is TGTGCCAGCAGTACCTGGACAGAGGGCATCCCTGAAGCTTTCTTT. Protein product: CASSTWTEGIPEAFF.